These T cell receptor beta chains were read from a single sample in a study of cytomegalovirus exposure and HLA in healthy donors. The method was immunoSEQ multiplex PCR; TCRdb's version includes in-frame clones alone and lacks a portion of them. The data show some 150,000 clones, with about 88% seen just once and around 3% held by the top ten. The sequencing sample was made of PBMCs. The receptors stem from a man aged 18 to 35 in good health and CMV-seronegative. Both conserved end residues are part of each CDR3. The order of the fields is D gene, CDR3 length, clone size, J gene, V gene, CDR3 protein, CDR3 DNA. A D gene is named only where the DNA matches it firmly. Clone size is not always given. Where it is, it says once, few, many or a class for expanded clones.

>TRBD2|16|NA|TRBJ2-1|TRBV11-2
CASSPLTSGTHNEQFF
TGTGCCAGCAGCCCCCTGACTAGCGGGACTCACAATGAGCAGTTCTTC
>NA|15|NA|TRBJ2-1|TRBV5-1
CASSLVASLYNEQFF
TGCGCCAGCAGCTTGGTTGCTAGCCTCTACAATGAGCAGTTCTTC
>NA|15|NA|TRBJ1-4|TRBV15
CATSQTVATNEKLFF
TGTGCCACCAGCCAAACAGTTGCAACTAATGAAAAACTGTTTTTT
>NA|15|NA|TRBJ1-1|TRBV2
CASSDRIQRGTEAFF
TGTGCCAGCAGCGACAGGATCCAGAGGGGCACTGAAGCTTTCTTT
>TRBD1|16|NA|TRBJ1-4|TRBV6-5
CASSFSGQDEGEKLFF
TGTGCCAGCAGTTTCTCCGGACAGGACGAAGGTGAAAAACTGTTTTTT
>NA|14|NA|TRBJ2-7|TRBV28
CASSLPQGGNEQYF
TGTGCCAGCAGTCTACCACAGGGGGGGAACGAGCAGTACTTC
>NA|16|NA|TRBJ2-3|TRBV6-5
CASSYSLKISADTQYF
TGTGCCAGCAGTTACTCATTGAAAATCTCGGCAGATACGCAGTATTTT
>TRBD2|14|NA|TRBJ2-3|TRBV6-5
CASSLAGYTDTQYF
TGTGCCAGCAGTTTAGCGGGGTACACAGATACGCAGTATTTT
>TRBD1|13|once|TRBJ1-2|TRBV6-5
CASSNGQGSGYTF
TGTGCCAGCAGTAACGGACAGGGGAGTGGCTACACCTTC
>TRBD1|14|once|TRBJ1-6|TRBV5-1
CASSTGGSDSPLHF
TGCGCCAGCAGCACAGGGGGTAGCGATTCACCCCTCCACTTT
>NA|15|once|TRBJ2-2|TRBV5-4
CASSLGSPGDGELFF
TGTGCCAGCAGCTTGGGGTCCCCGGGGGACGGGGAGCTGTTTTTT
>NA|14|NA|TRBJ1-4|TRBV6-5
CASSYARGDEKLFF
TGTGCCAGCAGTTATGCAAGGGGTGATGAAAAACTGTTTTTT
>TRBD1|15|NA|TRBJ1-4|TRBV5-1
CASNPGTATNEKLFF
TGCGCCAGCAACCCGGGGACAGCAACTAATGAAAAACTGTTTTTT
>NA|13|NA|TRBJ1-2|TRBV6-5
CASSFSGAYGYTF
TGTGCCAGCAGTTTTTCAGGGGCCTATGGCTACACCTTC
>TRBD1|15|NA|TRBJ1-6|TRBV28
CASSSAQGEGSPLHF
TGTGCCAGCAGTTCTGCACAGGGGGAGGGCTCACCCCTCCACTTT
>NA|11|NA|TRBJ2-7|TRBV25-1
CASSEVESQYF
TGTGCCAGCAGTGAAGTCGAGTCACAGTACTTC
>TRBD2|16|NA|TRBJ2-1|TRBV5-1
CASSYTGTSSYNEQFF
TGCGCCAGCAGCTATACCGGGACTAGCTCCTACAATGAGCAGTTCTTC
>TRBD1|16|NA|TRBJ1-5|TRBV6-1
CASSEYRTGVNQPQHF
TGTGCCAGCAGTGAATACAGGACAGGGGTCAATCAGCCCCAGCATTTT
>TRBD2|17|once|TRBJ2-3|TRBV29-1
CSVEGELRAGARDTQYF
TGCAGCGTTGAAGGGGAGTTACGAGCGGGGGCACGGGATACGCAGTATTTT
>TRBD2|15|NA|TRBJ2-2|TRBV7-2
CASSRLAGGPGELFF
TGTGCCAGCAGCCGACTAGCGGGAGGGCCCGGGGAGCTGTTTTTT
>NA|14|NA|TRBJ1-2|TRBV28
CASGPGSVTYGYTF
TGTGCCAGCGGGCCGGGATCCGTGACATATGGCTACACCTTC
>NA|13|NA|TRBJ1-1|TRBV6-5
CASTVGQNTEAFF
TGTGCCAGCACCGTGGGACAGAACACTGAAGCTTTCTTT
>NA|13|NA|TRBJ1-5|TRBV5-6
CASSLASNQPQHF
TGTGCCAGCAGCTTGGCTTCCAATCAGCCCCAGCATTTT
>NA|18|NA|TRBJ2-1|TRBV11-2
CASSLTLAGSGGYNEQFF
TGTGCCAGCAGCTTAACCCTCGCGGGTAGCGGAGGATACAATGAGCAGTTCTTC
>TRBD1|15|NA|TRBJ2-7|TRBV19
CASSLGRTGSYEQYF
TGTGCCAGTAGCCTCGGGCGGACAGGCTCCTACGAGCAGTACTTC
>NA|14|NA|TRBJ1-6|TRBV4-1
CASSQGQDNSPLHF
TGCGCCAGCAGCCAAGGACAGGACAATTCACCCCTCCACTTT
>TRBD2|15|NA|TRBJ2-1|TRBV28
CATLWALAGINEQFF
TGTGCCACCCTTTGGGCGCTAGCGGGAATCAATGAGCAGTTCTTC
>NA|12|NA|TRBJ2-3|TRBV13
CASSIITDTQYF
TGTGCCAGCAGCATCATCACAGATACGCAGTATTTT
>TRBD2|17|NA|TRBJ2-3|TRBV5-1
CASSYPGLAGVTDTQYF
TGCGCCAGCAGCTATCCGGGACTAGCGGGGGTCACAGATACGCAGTATTTT